The entry below gives a single TCR beta chain sequence along with its context. This clone was seen a single time. Its antigen has not been determined. Base quality data are lacking; no much larger clone is found one base away. These data belong to a study of OX40 agonist ivuxolimab in advanced cancers. Some background on the complete study: Ivuxolimab was an agonistic, fully human IgG2 monoclonal antibody directed against OX40 (CD134), a costimulatory receptor. In the dose-escalation cohort, around four fifths of patients were male, and the mean age was 60 years with a range of about 20 to 79. Partial responses were achieved by three dose-escalation patients, of whom one had hepatocellular carcinoma and two had cutaneous melanoma. Peripheral TCRbeta sequencing aimed to test whether ivuxolimab altered TCR sequence diversity and caused clonal T-cell expansion. Patients were allowed to have had prior anti-PD-1, anti-PD-L1 or anti-CTLA-4 therapy, and 40% of the dose-escalation patients had been treated with checkpoint inhibitors. Intravenous ivuxolimab was administered to patients every 2 weeks at six dose levels: 0.01, 0.1, 0.3, 1.5, 3 and 10 mg/kg. Of the 52 patients in dose escalation, about 20 had hepatocellular carcinoma, some 15 had melanoma, 9 had renal cell carcinoma and 9 had head and neck cancer. The paper reports the monotherapy dose-escalation portion (N ≈ 50 patients) of the phase I ivuxolimab trial. Broad study findings and their caveats: After ivuxolimab, expanded clones were on average more numerous among CD8+ T cells than among CD4+ T cells. Which antigens the clonally expanded peripheral T cells were specific for was not determined. In the 0.1-3.0 mg/kg groups, partial responders had among the lowest normalized peripheral clonal expansion, particularly in CD8+ T cells. Low levels of normalized T-cell clonal expansion were also shown by some nonresponding patients. Clonal expansion of both CD4+ and CD8+ blood T cells was observed from baseline to week 6 at doses 0.1 to 3.0 mg/kg.

The trial excluded patients who had a history of autoimmune disease or were on systemic immunosuppression. Peripheral blood for TCR sequencing was collected from all dose cohorts at baseline, on cycle 4 day 1, and on cycle 7 day 1. Samples were obtained from an open-label, multicenter, first-in-human phase I dose-escalation trial of ivuxolimab. Adults with locally advanced or metastatic head and neck squamous cell, hepatocellular, melanoma or renal cell carcinoma were enrolled in the trial. Before TCR sequencing, CD4+ T cells and CD8+ T cells from peripheral blood were sorted into separate populations. To sequence the TCRbeta CDR3 region, genomic DNA was isolated from the sorted cells. The immunoSEQ Assay was used for sequencing of TCRbeta CDR3 regions. Held by TCRdb, this immuneACCESS table contains in-frame sequences only and omits some clones. Under half of the omission traces to an unresolved V gene where checked; the cause of the rest is unknown. The sample profile shows roughly 140,000 clones; 85% to 95% of them were found once. Of the sample, under 0.4% is held by the ten largest clones.

Looking up the germline V gene (reference sequence) yields CDR1 SGHNT and CDR2 YYREEE. Unmatched junction bases come to 6, with V trimmed by 4 bases and J by 5 bases. The CDR3 covers 16 residues, taking in both the cysteine and the phenylalanine. Only the CDR3 portion is preserved as DNA: 48 bases, with reading frame beginning at the first base. The clonotype comes from an adult with an advanced solid tumor such as melanoma, head and neck, liver or kidney cancer. Sequencing was performed on CD4+ or CD8+ T cells sorted from blood, taken in a trial of the OX40 agonist ivuxolimab. The chain is assembled from TRBV5-4 and TRBJ2-2; the central 12 bases match TRBD2. The CDR3 is CASSQTSGRETGELFF. The nucleotides read TGTGCCAGCAGCCAGACTAGCGGGAGAGAGACCGGGGAGCTGTTTTTT.